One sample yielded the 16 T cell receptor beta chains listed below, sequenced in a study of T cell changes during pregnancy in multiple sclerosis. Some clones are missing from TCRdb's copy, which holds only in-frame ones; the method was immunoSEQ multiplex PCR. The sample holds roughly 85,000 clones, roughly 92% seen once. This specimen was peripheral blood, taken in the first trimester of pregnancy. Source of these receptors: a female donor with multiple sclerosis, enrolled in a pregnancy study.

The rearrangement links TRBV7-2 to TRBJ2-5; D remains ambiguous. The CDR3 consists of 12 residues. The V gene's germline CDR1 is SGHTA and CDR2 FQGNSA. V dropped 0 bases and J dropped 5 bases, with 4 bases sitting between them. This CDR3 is CASSLASETQYF. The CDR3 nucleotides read TGTGCCAGCAGCTTAGCATCTGAGACCCAGTACTTC.

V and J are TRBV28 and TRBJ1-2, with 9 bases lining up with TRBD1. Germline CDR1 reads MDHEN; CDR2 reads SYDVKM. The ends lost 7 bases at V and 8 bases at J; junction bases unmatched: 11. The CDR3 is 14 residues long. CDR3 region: CASTLLTGGEGYTF. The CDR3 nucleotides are TGTGCCAGCACCCTATTGACAGGGGGTGAAGGCTACACCTTC.

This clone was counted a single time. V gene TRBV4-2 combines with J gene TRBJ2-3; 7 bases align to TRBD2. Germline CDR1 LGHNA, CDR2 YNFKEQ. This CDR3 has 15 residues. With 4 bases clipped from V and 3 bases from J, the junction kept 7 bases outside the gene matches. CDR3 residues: CASSPSELATDTQYF. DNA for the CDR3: TGTGCCAGCAGCCCATCAGAACTAGCGACAGATACGCAGTATTTT.

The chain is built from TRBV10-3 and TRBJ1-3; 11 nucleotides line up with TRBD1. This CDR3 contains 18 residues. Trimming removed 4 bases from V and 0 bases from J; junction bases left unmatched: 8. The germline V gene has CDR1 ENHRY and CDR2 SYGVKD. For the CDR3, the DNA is TGTGCCATCAGTGTCAGGACAGGGGGCCAGAGCTCTGGAAACACCATATATTTT. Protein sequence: CAISVRTGGQSSGNTIYF.

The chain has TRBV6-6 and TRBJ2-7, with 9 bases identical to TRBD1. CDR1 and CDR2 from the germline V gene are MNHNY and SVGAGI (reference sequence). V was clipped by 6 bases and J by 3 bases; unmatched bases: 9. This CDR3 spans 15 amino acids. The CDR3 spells CASRDAGTGRYEQYF. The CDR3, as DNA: TGTGCCAGCAGGGACGCCGGGACAGGGCGCTACGAGCAGTACTTC.

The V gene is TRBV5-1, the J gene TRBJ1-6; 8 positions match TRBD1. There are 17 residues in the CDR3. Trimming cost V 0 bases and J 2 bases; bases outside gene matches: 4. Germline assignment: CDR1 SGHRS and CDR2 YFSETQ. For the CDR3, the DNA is TGCGCCAGCAGCTTGGGGCAGGGGGCCACCTATAATTCACCCCTCCACTTT. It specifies CASSLGQGATYNSPLHF.

CDR3 DNA: TGTGCCAGTAGTTCCCCGGGACAGGGTCCTGAGCAGTTCTTC. Translated, it gives CASSSPGQGPEQFF. The rearrangement uses TRBV19 and TRBJ2-1; TRBD1 matches at 9 bases. Germline V gene lookup returns CDR1 LNHDA and CDR2 SQIVND (reference sequence). The CDR3 is 14 amino acids. V lost 5 bases, J lost 9 bases, and 8 bases stayed unmatched.

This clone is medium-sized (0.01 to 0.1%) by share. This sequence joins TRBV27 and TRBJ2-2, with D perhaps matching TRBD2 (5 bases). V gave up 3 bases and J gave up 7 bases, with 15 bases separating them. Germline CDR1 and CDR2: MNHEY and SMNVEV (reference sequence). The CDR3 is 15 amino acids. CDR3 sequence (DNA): TGTGCCAGCAGTTTTATGATGGGGAGTATCGGGGAGCTGTTTTTT. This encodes CASSFMMGSIGELFF.

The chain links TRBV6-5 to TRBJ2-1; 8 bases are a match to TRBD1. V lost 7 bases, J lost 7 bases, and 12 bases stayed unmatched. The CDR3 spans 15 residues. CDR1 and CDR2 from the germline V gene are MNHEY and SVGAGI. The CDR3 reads CASTHMTGAMNEQFF. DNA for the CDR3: TGTGCCAGCACTCACATGACAGGGGCGATGAATGAGCAGTTCTTC.

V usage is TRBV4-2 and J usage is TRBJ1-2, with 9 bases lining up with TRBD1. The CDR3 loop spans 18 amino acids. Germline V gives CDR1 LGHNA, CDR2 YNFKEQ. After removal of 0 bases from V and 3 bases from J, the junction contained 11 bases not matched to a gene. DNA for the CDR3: TGTGCCAGCAGCCAAGATCGGGGCCAAACAGGGGGCCACTATGGCTACACCTTC. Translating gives CASSQDRGQTGGHYGYTF.

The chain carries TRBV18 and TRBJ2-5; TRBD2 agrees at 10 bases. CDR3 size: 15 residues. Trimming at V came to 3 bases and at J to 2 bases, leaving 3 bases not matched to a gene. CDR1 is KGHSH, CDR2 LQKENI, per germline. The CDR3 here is CASSPGLATQETQYF. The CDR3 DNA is TGTGCCAGCTCACCGGGACTAGCGACTCAAGAGACCCAGTACTTC.

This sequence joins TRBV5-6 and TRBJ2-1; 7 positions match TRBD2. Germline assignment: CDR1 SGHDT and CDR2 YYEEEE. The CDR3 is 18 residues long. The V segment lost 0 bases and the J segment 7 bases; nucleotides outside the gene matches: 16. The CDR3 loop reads CASSLERVIREARNEQFF. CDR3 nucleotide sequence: TGTGCCAGCAGCTTGGAACGGGTAATCCGGGAGGCCAGGAATGAGCAGTTCTTC.

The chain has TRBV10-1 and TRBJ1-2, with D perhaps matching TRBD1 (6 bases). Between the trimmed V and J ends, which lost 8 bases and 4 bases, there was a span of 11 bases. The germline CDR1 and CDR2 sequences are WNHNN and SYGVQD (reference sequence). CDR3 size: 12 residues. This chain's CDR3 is CASRTEVYGYTF. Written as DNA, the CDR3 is TGCGCCAGCCGGACAGAAGTCTATGGCTACACCTTC.

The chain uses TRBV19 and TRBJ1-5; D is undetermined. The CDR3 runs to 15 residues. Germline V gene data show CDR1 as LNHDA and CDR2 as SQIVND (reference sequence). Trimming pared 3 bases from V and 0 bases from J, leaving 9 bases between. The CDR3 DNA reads TGTGCCAGTAGTATCACAGCTTATAGCAATCAGCCCCAGCATTTT. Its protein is CASSITAYSNQPQHF.

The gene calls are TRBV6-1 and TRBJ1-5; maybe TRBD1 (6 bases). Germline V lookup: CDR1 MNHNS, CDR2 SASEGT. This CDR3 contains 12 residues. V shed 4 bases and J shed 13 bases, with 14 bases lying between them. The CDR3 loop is CASSVAGASQHF. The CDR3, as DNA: TGTGCCAGCAGTGTTGCGGGGGCGAGTCAGCATTTT.

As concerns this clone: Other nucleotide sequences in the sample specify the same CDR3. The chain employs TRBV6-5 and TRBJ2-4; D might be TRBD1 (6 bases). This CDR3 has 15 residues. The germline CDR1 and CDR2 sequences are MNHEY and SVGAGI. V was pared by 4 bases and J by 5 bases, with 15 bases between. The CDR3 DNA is TGTGCCAGCAGTTTAAACCCGGACAGACAAAACATTCAGTACTTC. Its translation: CASSLNPDRQNIQYF.